One T cell receptor beta chain is described in this entry. The antigen remains undetermined. About 490 nanograms of biopsy DNA per sample underwent TCRB immunosequencing. TCRdb's copy holds only in-frame clones and misses some; the assay was immunoSEQ multiplex PCR. The sample includes roughly 13,000 clones, roughly three quarters of them seen just once. The data were obtained in a study of T cell repertoires in ileal Crohn's disease. The wider study: About half received postoperative treatment, 10 to 11 with thiopurines and around 17 anti-TNF. Overall study results and limits: All patients with clonality above 26.8% had endoscopic recurrence.

Germline V gives CDR1 SGHRS, CDR2 YFSETQ. V gave up 0 bases and J gave up 5 bases; unmatched junction bases: 6. The length of the CDR3 is 17 residues. The chain uses TRBV5-1 and TRBJ2-1; 12 nucleotides match TRBD2. The sequence was collected from an adult with Crohn's disease. The sequenced sample consisted of ileal tissue. CDR3 coding DNA: TGCGCCAGCAGCTTGGTATCTAGCGGGGGGGCCAACAATGAGCAGTTCTTC. Its translation is CASSLVSSGGANNEQFF.